This T cell receptor beta chain stems from a study of blood T cell repertoires in COVID-19. Germline V gene sequence: CDR1 MGHDK, CDR2 SYGVNS. V shed 1 base and J shed 4 bases, with 10 bases lying between them. This CDR3 is 14 amino acids long. Generated by immunoSEQ multiplex PCR, the TCRdb table keeps only in-frame clones and is missing some. The sample gives 400,000 to 550,000 clones, 87% of which show up once; under 2.5% is in the top ten. The cohort comprised adults aged about 18 to 90 years residing in approximately 25 US areas. The sequence came from a woman under 30 with acute COVID-19. The sequencing sample was made of PBMCs or T cells enriched from blood (not recorded which). The V and J genes are TRBV25-1 and TRBJ1-1; tentative D call: TRBD1 (6 bases). The CDR3 bases are TGTGCCAGCAGTGAATGGAGGGGGGGCACTGAAGCTTTCTTT. Translation gives CASSEWRGGTEAFF. The full variable domain, with the rest looked up from reference TRBV25-1 and TRBJ1-1, is EADIYQTPRYLVIGTGKKITLECSQTMGHDKMYWYQQDPGMELHLIHYSYGVNSTEKGDLSSESTVSRIRTEHFPLTLESARPSHTSQYLCASSEWRGGTEAFFGQGTRLTVV.